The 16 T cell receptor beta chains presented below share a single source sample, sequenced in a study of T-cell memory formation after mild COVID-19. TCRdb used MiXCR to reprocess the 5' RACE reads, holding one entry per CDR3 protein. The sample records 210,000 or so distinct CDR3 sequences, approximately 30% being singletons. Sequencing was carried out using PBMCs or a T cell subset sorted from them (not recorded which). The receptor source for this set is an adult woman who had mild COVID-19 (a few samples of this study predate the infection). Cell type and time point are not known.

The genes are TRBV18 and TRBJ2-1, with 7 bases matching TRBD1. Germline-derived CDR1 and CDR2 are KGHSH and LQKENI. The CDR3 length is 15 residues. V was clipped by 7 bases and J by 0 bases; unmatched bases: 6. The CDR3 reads CASFGTASSYNEQFF. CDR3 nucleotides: TGTGCCAGCTTCGGGACAGCAAGCTCCTACAATGAGCAGTTCTTC.

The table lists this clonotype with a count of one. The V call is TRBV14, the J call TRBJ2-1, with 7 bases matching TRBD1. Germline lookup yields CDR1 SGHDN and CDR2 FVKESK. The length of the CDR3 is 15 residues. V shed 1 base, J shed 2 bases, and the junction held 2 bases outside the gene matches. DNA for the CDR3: TGTGCCAGCAGCCAAGCCACAGGGGCCTACAATGAGCAGTTCTTC. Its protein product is CASSQATGAYNEQFF.

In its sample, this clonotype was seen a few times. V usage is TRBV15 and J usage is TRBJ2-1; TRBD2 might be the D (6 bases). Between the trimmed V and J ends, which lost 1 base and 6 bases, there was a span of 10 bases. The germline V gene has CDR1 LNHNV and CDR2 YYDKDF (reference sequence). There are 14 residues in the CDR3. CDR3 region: CATSRGGDSNEQFF. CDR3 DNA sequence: TGTGCCACCAGCAGAGGGGGGGACTCCAATGAGCAGTTCTTC.

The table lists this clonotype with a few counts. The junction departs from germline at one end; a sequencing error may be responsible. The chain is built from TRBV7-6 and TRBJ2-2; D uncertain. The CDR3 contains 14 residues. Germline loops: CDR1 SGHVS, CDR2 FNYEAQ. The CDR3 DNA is TGTGACAGCAGCTTAGAGACTTTCTCCGGGGAGCTGTTTTTT. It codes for CDSSLETFSGELFF. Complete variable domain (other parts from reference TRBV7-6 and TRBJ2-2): GAGVSQSPRYKVTKRGQDVALRCDPISGHVSLYWYRQALGQGPEFLTYFNYEAQQDKSGLPNDRFSAERPEGSISTLTIQRTEQRDSAMYRCDSSLETFSGELFFGEGSRLTVL.

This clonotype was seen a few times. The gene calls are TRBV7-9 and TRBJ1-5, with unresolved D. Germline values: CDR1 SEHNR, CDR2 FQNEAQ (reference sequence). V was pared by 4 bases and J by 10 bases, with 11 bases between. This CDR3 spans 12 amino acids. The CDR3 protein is CASSSLQEPQHF. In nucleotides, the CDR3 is TGTGCCAGCAGCTCCCTCCAGGAACCCCAGCATTTT.

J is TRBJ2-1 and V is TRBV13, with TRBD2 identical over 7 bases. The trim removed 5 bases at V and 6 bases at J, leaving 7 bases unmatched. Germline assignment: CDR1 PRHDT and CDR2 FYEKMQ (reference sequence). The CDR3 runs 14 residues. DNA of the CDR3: TGTGCCAGCAGCCCCGGACTAGACGTCAATGAGCAGTTCTTC. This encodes CASSPGLDVNEQFF.

The DNA of the CDR3 is TGTGCCAGCAGCCCGGGACTAGCTGCCGGGGAGCTGTTTTTT. This encodes CASSPGLAAGELFF. The chain uses TRBV7-2 and TRBJ2-2, with 9 bases aligning to TRBD2. Trimming took 5 bases from V and 6 from J; bases not matched to a gene: 4. CDR1 and CDR2 from the germline V gene are SGHTA and FQGNSA. The length of the CDR3 is 14 residues.

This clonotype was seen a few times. The CDR3, as DNA: TGTGCCAGCAAAGGACTAGCGGGAAGAAGTTCCTACAATGAGCAGTTCTTC. It encodes CASKGLAGRSSYNEQFF. J is TRBJ2-1 and V is TRBV7-9; 12 bases match TRBD2. Germline V gene sequence: CDR1 SEHNR, CDR2 FQNEAQ (reference sequence). The CDR3 length is 17 residues. Trimming at V came to 7 bases and at J to 1 base, leaving 8 bases not matched to a gene.

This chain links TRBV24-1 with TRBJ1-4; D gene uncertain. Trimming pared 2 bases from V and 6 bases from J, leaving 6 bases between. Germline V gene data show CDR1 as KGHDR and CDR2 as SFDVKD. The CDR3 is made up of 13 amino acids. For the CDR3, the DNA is TGTGCCACCAGTGATTACAATGATGAAAAACTGTTTTTT. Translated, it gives CATSDYNDEKLFF.

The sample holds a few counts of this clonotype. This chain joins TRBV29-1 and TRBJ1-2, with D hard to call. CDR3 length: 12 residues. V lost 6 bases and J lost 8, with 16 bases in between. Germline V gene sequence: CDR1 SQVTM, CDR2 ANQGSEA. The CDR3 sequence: CSVLSSRSGYTF. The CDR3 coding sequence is TGCAGCGTCCTGAGTTCCCGTTCGGGCTACACCTTC.

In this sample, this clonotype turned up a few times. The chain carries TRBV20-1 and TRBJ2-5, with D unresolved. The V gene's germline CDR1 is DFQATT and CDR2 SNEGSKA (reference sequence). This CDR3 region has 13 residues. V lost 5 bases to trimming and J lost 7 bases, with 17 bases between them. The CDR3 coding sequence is TGCAGTGCTTCCTTTCGGCGGCTCGGGACCCAGTACTTC. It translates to CSASFRRLGTQYF.

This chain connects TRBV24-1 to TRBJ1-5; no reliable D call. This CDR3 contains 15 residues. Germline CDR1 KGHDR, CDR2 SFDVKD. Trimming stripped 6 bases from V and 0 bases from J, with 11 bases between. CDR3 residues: CATSTGGYSNQPQHF. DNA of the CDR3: TGTGCCACCAGTACCGGCGGGTATAGCAATCAGCCCCAGCATTTT.

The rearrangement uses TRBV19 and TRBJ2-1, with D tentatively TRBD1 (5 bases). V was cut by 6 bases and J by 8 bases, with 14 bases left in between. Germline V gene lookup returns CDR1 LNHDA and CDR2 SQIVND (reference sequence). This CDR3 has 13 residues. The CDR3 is CASRPTIRDEQFF. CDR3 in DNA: TGTGCCAGTAGGCCAACGATCAGGGATGAGCAGTTCTTC.

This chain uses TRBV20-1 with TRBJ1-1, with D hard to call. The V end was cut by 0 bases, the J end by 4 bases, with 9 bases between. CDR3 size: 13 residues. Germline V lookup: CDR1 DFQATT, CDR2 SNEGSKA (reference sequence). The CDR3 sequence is CSARDSAGTEAFF. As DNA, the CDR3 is TGCAGTGCTAGAGATAGTGCCGGCACTGAAGCTTTCTTT.

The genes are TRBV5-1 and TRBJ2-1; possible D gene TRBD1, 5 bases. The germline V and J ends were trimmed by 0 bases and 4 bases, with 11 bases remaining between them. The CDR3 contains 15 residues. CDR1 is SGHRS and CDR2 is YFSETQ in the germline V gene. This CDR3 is CASSLDQGPYNEQFF. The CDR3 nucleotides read TGCGCCAGCAGCTTGGACCAGGGTCCATACAATGAGCAGTTCTTC.

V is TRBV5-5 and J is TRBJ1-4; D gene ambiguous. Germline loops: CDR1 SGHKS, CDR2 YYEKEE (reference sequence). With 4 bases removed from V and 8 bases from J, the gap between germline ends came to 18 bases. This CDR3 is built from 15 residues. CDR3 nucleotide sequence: TGTGCCAGCAGCCTGATTCCCGCGTCGATGGAAAAACTGTTTTTT. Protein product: CASSLIPASMEKLFF.